Shown below are 32 T cell receptor beta chains from a single sample sequenced in a study of cytomegalovirus exposure and HLA in healthy donors. In the PCR, 60 Vbeta and 13 Jbeta primers were used. Sequencing was performed with immunoSEQ multiplex PCR; in TCRdb, only in-frame clones are kept and a portion is missing. The sample table includes about 160,000 clones. Sequences were obtained from PBMCs. The origin of the receptors is an older woman in good health and CMV-seronegative.

The chain joins TRBV13 to TRBJ2-7; a possible D gene is TRBD2 (5 bases). Germline loops: CDR1 PRHDT, CDR2 FYEKMQ (reference sequence). The CDR3 is 17 amino acids. Trimming took 5 bases from V and 3 from J, leaving 23 bases between them. Written as DNA, the CDR3 is TGTGCCAGCAGCCCCATCGGTTCGGGAAGTTCCAACTACGAGCAGTACTTC. Its translation: CASSPIGSGSSNYEQYF.

The rearrangement joins TRBV9 to TRBJ2-1; TRBD1 is a possible D gene (6 bases). Deletions cut 2 bases from V and 5 bases from J, with 8 bases between. The CDR3 spans 13 residues. Germline V lookup: CDR1 SGDLS, CDR2 YYNGEE. CDR3 DNA sequence: TGTGCCAGCAGCGTCACAGGGAACAATGAGCAGTTCTTC. This codes for CASSVTGNNEQFF. The full variable domain, in which reference TRBV9 and TRBJ2-1 provide the parts outside the CDR3, is DSGVTQTPKHLITATGQRVTLRCSPRSGDLSVYWYQQSLDQGLQFLIQYYNGEERAKGNILERFSAQQFPDLHSELNLSSLELGDSALYFCASSVTGNNEQFFGPGTRLTVL.

The chain combines TRBV7-3 with TRBJ2-5; a weak D match, TRBD1 (5 bases). CDR3 length: 14 amino acids. The V end lost 5 bases, the J end lost 5 bases, and 15 bases lay between the germline ends. Germline values: CDR1 SGHTA, CDR2 FQGTGA. The CDR3 region has the DNA TGTGCCAGCAGCCCCCAGGGTAATGGGGAGACCCAGTACTTC. It codes for CASSPQGNGETQYF.

The CDR3 protein is CASKFTQGSYGYTF. For the CDR3, the DNA is TGTGCCAGCAAATTTACCCAGGGGTCCTATGGCTACACCTTC. The V gene is TRBV7-2, the J gene TRBJ1-2; D is perhaps TRBD1 (6 bases). The CDR3 runs 14 residues. Germline CDR1 SGHTA, CDR2 FQGNSA. Trimming shortened V by 7 bases and J by 4 bases, and 16 bases separated the two germline ends.

V gene TRBV19 combines with J gene TRBJ2-2, with 7 bases identical to TRBD1. There are 15 residues in the CDR3. Trimming removed 7 bases from V and 6 bases from J; junction bases left unmatched: 11. Germline loops: CDR1 LNHDA, CDR2 SQIVND (reference sequence). The CDR3 reads CASTPTGKVSGELFF. In DNA, the CDR3 is TGTGCCAGTACCCCGACAGGGAAAGTGTCCGGGGAGCTGTTTTTT.

Here the CDR3 DNA reads TGTGCCAGCTCCAGGGGAAGAGGAAGCAATCAGCCCCAGCATTTT. The encoded protein is CASSRGRGSNQPQHF. V gene TRBV6-5 combines with J gene TRBJ1-5; perhaps TRBD1 as D (6 bases). This CDR3 comprises 15 residues. Looked up from germline, CDR1 is MNHEY and CDR2 is SVGAGI. Trimming stripped 8 bases from V and 1 base from J, with 15 bases between.

J is TRBJ2-7 and V is TRBV15; 8 bases match TRBD2. V was pared by 1 base and J by 0 bases, with 5 bases of the junction left unmatched. This CDR3 comprises 16 residues. Germline V CDR1 and CDR2: LNHNV, YYDKDF (reference sequence). The CDR3 protein is CATSRGAAGVSYEQYF. The CDR3 DNA is TGTGCCACCAGCAGAGGGGCAGCGGGGGTCTCCTACGAGCAGTACTTC.

This sequence joins TRBV27 and TRBJ2-7, with D tentatively TRBD2 (5 bases). Trimming cost V 1 base and J 3 bases, with 7 bases left between them. Germline CDR1 is MNHEY and CDR2 is SMNVEV (reference sequence). The CDR3 consists of 13 residues. This CDR3 is CASSLWTDYEQYF. CDR3 DNA sequence: TGTGCCAGCAGTTTATGGACTGACTACGAGCAGTACTTC.

In DNA, the CDR3 is TGTGCCAGCAGCGCTGGGACAGGAATCTCTGGAAACACCATATATTTT. This sequence encodes CASSAGTGISGNTIYF. The chain is built from TRBV9 and TRBJ1-3; 8 bases match TRBD1. V trimming: 3 bases; J trimming: 0 bases; junction bases outside the gene matches: 5. Germline CDR1 and CDR2: SGDLS and YYNGEE. The CDR3 has 16 residues.

V usage is TRBV27 and J usage is TRBJ2-1; 7 bases line up with TRBD2. The CDR3 is made up of 12 amino acids. V was pared by 6 bases and J by 13 bases, with 9 bases of the junction left unmatched. The germline gives CDR1 MNHEY, CDR2 SMNVEV (reference sequence). The CDR3 nucleotides are TGTGCCAGCAGCTCCAGCGGGACCATCCAGTTCTTC. This sequence encodes CASSSSGTIQFF.

V is TRBV7-3 and J is TRBJ2-5; 10 bases are shared with TRBD1. The CDR3 runs 15 residues. Germline loops: CDR1 SGHTA, CDR2 FQGTGA. J lost 4 bases, V lost 3 bases, and 5 bases had no gene match. CDR3 DNA sequence: TGTGCCAGCAGCTTGGGACAGGGGCTGGGAGAGACCCAGTACTTC. Translated, it gives CASSLGQGLGETQYF.

As to this clone: Additional DNA sequences in this sample encode the identical CDR3. This chain links TRBV2 with TRBJ2-7; a possible D gene is TRBD1 (5 bases). The V end was cut by 5 bases, the J end by 0 bases, with 8 bases between. The germline CDR1 and CDR2 sequences are SNHLY and FYNNEI. The CDR3 runs to 13 residues. The CDR3 region has the DNA TGTGCCAGCAGTAAACAGGACTCCTACGAGCAGTACTTC. It yields the protein CASSKQDSYEQYF.

This chain joins TRBV5-4 and TRBJ2-1, with D perhaps TRBD1 (5 bases). Germline V lookup: CDR1 SGHNT, CDR2 YYREEE (reference sequence). CDR3 length equals 15 residues. V was cut by 4 bases and J by 0 bases, with 11 bases left in between. The CDR3 reads CASSMTDLSYNEQFF. CDR3 nucleotides: TGTGCCAGCAGCATGACAGACCTCTCCTACAATGAGCAGTTCTTC.

The V and J genes are TRBV9 and TRBJ2-3; 10 bases line up with TRBD2. Germline loops: CDR1 SGDLS, CDR2 YYNGEE. Unmatched junction bases numbered 15, after V lost 2 bases and J lost 6 bases. This CDR3 comprises 18 residues. The CDR3 DNA sequence: TGTGCCAGCAGCGTTCGGAGTAGCGGGGGGAGGGGTAAGGATACGCAGTATTTT. This encodes CASSVRSSGGRGKDTQYF. Full variable domain (rest looked up from reference TRBV9 and TRBJ2-3): DSGVTQTPKHLITATGQRVTLRCSPRSGDLSVYWYQQSLDQGLQFLIQYYNGEERAKGNILERFSAQQFPDLHSELNLSSLELGDSALYFCASSVRSSGGRGKDTQYFGPGTRLTVL.

This chain connects TRBV5-8 to TRBJ1-4; D remains ambiguous. Trimming left V 4 bases short and J 3 bases short, with 16 bases between. Germline-derived CDR1 and CDR2 are SGHTS and YDEGEE. The CDR3 totals 16 residues. CDR3 protein: CASSPQHTAANEKLFF. The CDR3 nucleotides read TGTGCCAGCAGCCCCCAACACACCGCAGCTAATGAAAAACTGTTTTTT. The variable domain in full, completed from reference TRBV5-8 and TRBJ1-4, reads EAGVTQSPTHLIKTRGQQATLRCSPISGHTSVYWYQQALGLGLQFLLWYDEGEERNRGNFPPRFSGRQFPNYSSELNVNALELEDSALYLCASSPQHTAANEKLFFGSGTQLSVL.

V gene TRBV7-9 combines with J gene TRBJ1-2; D gene uncertain. V lost 10 bases and J 13 bases, leaving 10 bases between the germline ends. In germline, CDR1 is SEHNR, CDR2 FQNEAQ (reference sequence). The CDR3 runs to 8 residues. CDR3 bases: TGTGCCACCCGACCAGGCACCTTC. Encoded protein: CATRPGTF.

The J gene is TRBJ2-1, the V gene TRBV27, with D perhaps TRBD1 (6 bases). Trimming shortened V by 3 bases and J by 7 bases, and 13 bases separated the two germline ends. There are 14 residues in the CDR3. CDR1 MNHEY and CDR2 SMNVEV come from the germline V gene (reference sequence). As DNA, the CDR3 is TGTGCCAGCAGTTTGGCTCAGGGGCGAAATGAGCAGTTCTTC. It translates to CASSLAQGRNEQFF.

J is TRBJ1-2 and V is TRBV25-1, with 9 bases identical to TRBD1. The germline V gene encodes CDR1 MGHDK and CDR2 SYGVNS. Germline trimming cut 5 bases from V and 8 bases from J; bases unmatched to any gene: 9. This CDR3 is built from 14 residues. This CDR3 reads CASSTGTGIGGYTF. CDR3 DNA sequence: TGTGCCAGCAGTACCGGGACAGGGATCGGAGGCTACACCTTC.

The chain links TRBV9 to TRBJ2-7, with D possibly being TRBD1 (5 bases). Trimming took 1 base from V and 3 from J, leaving 11 bases between them. CDR3 length: 14 amino acids. From germline, CDR1 is SGDLS and CDR2 YYNGEE. The CDR3 sequence is CASSVQGISYEQYF. The CDR3, as DNA: TGTGCCAGCAGCGTACAGGGCATCAGCTACGAGCAGTACTTC.

The rearrangement uses TRBV16 and TRBJ1-6; no firm D call. V lost 4 bases and J lost 3, with 10 bases in between. This CDR3 is 15 amino acids long. Germline loops: CDR1 KGHSY, CDR2 FQNENV. The CDR3 sequence: CASSPRRDYNSPLHF. CDR3 sequence (DNA): TGTGCCAGCAGCCCCAGGAGGGACTATAATTCACCCCTCCACTTT. Based on the CDR3 plus reference TRBV16 and TRBJ1-6, the full variable domain is GEEVAQTPKHLVRGEGQKAKLYCAPIKGHSYVFWYQQVLKNEFKFLISFQNENVFDETGMPKERFSAKCLPNSPCSLEIQATKLEDSAVYFCASSPRRDYNSPLHFGNGTRLTVT.

The rearrangement links TRBV27 to TRBJ1-1, with 7 nucleotides matching TRBD1. CDR3 size: 15 residues. CDR1 and CDR2 (germline): MNHEY, SMNVEV (reference sequence). V gave up 5 bases and J gave up 0 bases; unmatched junction bases: 6. This chain's CDR3 is CASSPSTGLNTEAFF. The CDR3 region has the DNA TGTGCCAGCAGTCCCTCGACAGGGCTGAACACTGAAGCTTTCTTT.

The gene calls are TRBV27 and TRBJ2-5; the match to TRBD2 covers 9 bases. The better agreement between TRBJ2-7 and the DNA end casts doubt on the J call. CDR1 MNHEY and CDR2 SMNVEV come from the germline V gene (reference sequence). The CDR3 covers 16 residues. CDR3 nucleotides: TGTGCCAGCAGTTTCCAGGAAGCGGGAGGTCCCTACGAGCAGTACTTC. Amino acid sequence: CASSFQEAGGPYEQYF.

To note about this clone: One junction end disagrees with the germline gene, perhaps due to a read error. V usage is TRBV18 and J usage is TRBJ1-1; 9 bases line up with TRBD1. Germline V gene sequence: CDR1 KGHSH, CDR2 LQKENI. The CDR3 extends over 16 amino acids. The CDR3 spells CVSSISGQGVNTEAFF. The CDR3 DNA reads TGTGTCAGCTCCATTTCGGGACAGGGAGTCAACACTGAAGCTTTCTTT. Combining the CDR3 with reference TRBV18 and TRBJ1-1 gives the whole variable domain NAGVMQNPRHLVRRRGQEARLRCSPMKGHSHVYWYRQLPEEGLKFMVYLQKENIIDESGMPKERFSAEFPKEGPSILRIQQVVRGDSAAYFCVSSISGQGVNTEAFFGQGTRLTVV.

This chain uses TRBV7-8 with TRBJ2-2, with 7 bases matching TRBD2. V gave up 1 base and J gave up 7 bases; unmatched junction bases: 9. Germline lookup yields CDR1 SGHVS and CDR2 FQNEAQ. The length of the CDR3 is 16 residues. CDR3 amino acids: CASSLVPAGSVGELFF. CDR3 sequence (DNA): TGTGCCAGCAGCTTAGTTCCAGCGGGATCGGTCGGGGAGCTGTTTTTT.

J is TRBJ2-5 and V is TRBV7-9, with TRBD1 matching 11 bases. V trimming: 5 bases; J trimming: 5 bases; junction bases outside the gene matches: 4. The length of the CDR3 is 14 residues. The germline V gene has CDR1 SEHNR and CDR2 FQNEAQ (reference sequence). CDR3 bases: TGTGCCAGCAGCGAAGGGACAGGGGGGGAGACCCAGTACTTC. Its translation is CASSEGTGGETQYF.

The V call is TRBV7-6, the J call TRBJ1-3; TRBD1 matches at 9 bases. The CDR3 consists of 16 residues. From germline, CDR1 is SGHVS and CDR2 FNYEAQ. Trimming removed 4 bases from V and 4 bases from J; junction bases left unmatched: 8. The CDR3 nucleotides are TGTGCCAGCAGCTCTTCCGGGACAGGGAAGGGAAACACCATATATTTT. It encodes CASSSSGTGKGNTIYF.

The chain has TRBV11-2 and TRBJ2-3; 10 bases are a match to TRBD2. Trimming cost V 5 bases and J 2 bases; bases outside gene matches: 10. This CDR3 is built from 17 residues. Germline CDR1 reads SGHAT; CDR2 reads FQNNGV. Here the CDR3 DNA reads TGTGCCAGCAGCCTAAGACCTAGCGGGAGCCTCACAGATACGCAGTATTTT. Translating it yields CASSLRPSGSLTDTQYF.

This chain uses TRBV5-6 with TRBJ1-2; D call uncertain. CDR1 and CDR2 from the germline V gene are SGHDT and YYEEEE. The germline V and J ends were trimmed by 0 bases and 5 bases, with 11 bases remaining between them. CDR3 length: 14 amino acids. In nucleotides, the CDR3 is TGTGCCAGCAGCTTGGAGCCACAGTCGTATGGCTACACCTTC. This encodes CASSLEPQSYGYTF. Supplemented by reference TRBV5-6 and TRBJ1-2, the full variable domain reads DAGVTQSPTHLIKTRGQQVTLRCSPKSGHDTVSWYQQALGQGPQFIFQYYEEEERQRGNFPDRFSGHQFPNYSSELNVNALLLGDSALYLCASSLEPQSYGYTFGSGTRLTVV.

This sequence joins TRBV18 and TRBJ1-6; D perhaps matches TRBD1 (5 bases). In germline, CDR1 is KGHSH, CDR2 LQKENI. The germline V and J ends were trimmed by 3 bases and 9 bases, with 24 bases remaining between them. This CDR3 region has 18 residues. The CDR3 loop reads CASSPLGQGGASSSPLHF. Here the CDR3 DNA reads TGTGCCAGCTCACCTCTAGGGCAGGGAGGCGCCTCAAGTTCACCCCTCCACTTT. Supplemented by reference TRBV18 and TRBJ1-6, the full variable domain reads NAGVMQNPRHLVRRRGQEARLRCSPMKGHSHVYWYRQLPEEGLKFMVYLQKENIIDESGMPKERFSAEFPKEGPSILRIQQVVRGDSAAYFCASSPLGQGGASSSPLHFGNGTRLTVT.

The J gene is TRBJ2-7, the V gene TRBV28; 8 bases align to TRBD1. Germline loops: CDR1 MDHEN, CDR2 SYDVKM. The CDR3 is 14 amino acids. J gave up 3 bases and V 6 bases, and 7 bases lay outside the gene matches. CDR3 region: CASRSGQGIYEQYF. The CDR3 region has the DNA TGTGCCAGCAGGTCTGGACAGGGAATCTACGAGCAGTACTTC.

The J gene is TRBJ2-2, the V gene TRBV7-8; TRBD1 agrees at 7 bases. CDR1 and CDR2 from the germline V gene are SGHVS and FQNEAQ. Trimming removed 5 bases from V and 3 bases from J; junction bases left unmatched: 21. The CDR3 spans 20 residues. CDR3 loop: CASSVAPRAGGSQHTGELFF. CDR3 in DNA: TGTGCCAGCAGCGTCGCGCCCAGGGCAGGGGGTTCGCAACACACCGGGGAGCTGTTTTTT. Together with reference TRBV7-8 and TRBJ2-2, the CDR3 gives the full variable domain: GAGVSQSPRYKVAKRGQDVALRCDPISGHVSLFWYQQALGQGPEFLTYFQNEAQLDKSGLPSDRFFAERPEGSVSTLKIQRTQQEDSAVYLCASSVAPRAGGSQHTGELFFGEGSRLTVL.

The V gene is TRBV14, the J gene TRBJ1-3; maybe TRBD1 (5 bases). V lost 5 bases, J lost 4 bases, and 9 bases lay in between. The germline gives CDR1 SGHDN, CDR2 FVKESK. The CDR3 is made up of 13 amino acids. CDR3 amino acids: CASSIRGGNTIYF. CDR3 sequence (DNA): TGTGCCAGCAGCATACGGGGGGGAAACACCATATATTTT.